The rows below give T cell receptor beta chains drawn from one sample of a study of vaccination effects on CD4 cells after COVID-19. Their antigens remain unidentified. Libraries were prepared by immunoSEQ multiplex PCR; TCRdb keeps only in-frame clonotypes and omits some of them. The sample contains tens of thousands of clones, roughly 70% of which appear only once. The specimen comprised CD4+ T cells from PBMCs cultured with SARS-CoV-2 spike peptides, sampled before COVID-19 vaccination. All receptors come from a human donor who received a COVID-19 vaccine. Each CDR3 is given with its conserved first and last residue. Each record gives: D gene, V gene, clone size, J gene, CDR3 DNA, CDR3 protein. The D gene is left open where the match is weak. Rows give clone size only sometimes, using once, few, many, or a class for an expanded clone.

TRBD1,TRBV19,.,TRBJ2-4,TGTGCCAGTAGTCGTGGACAGGGAGCCAAAAACATTCAGTACTTC,CASSRGQGAKNIQYF
.,TRBV7-2,once,TRBJ2-5,TGTGCCAGCAGCCGCACCCTGGCGGAAGAGACCCAGTACTTC,CASSRTLAEETQYF
.,TRBV10-3,few,TRBJ1-1,TGTGCCCCTTATTACCCGGAAGGGGACACTGAAGCTTTCTTT,CAPYYPEGDTEAFF
TRBD2,TRBV6-6,.,TRBJ2-5,TGTGCCAGCAGTCACAGCGGGGGGTCCCTGGAGACCCAGTACTTC,CASSHSGGSLETQYF
TRBD2,TRBV9,.,TRBJ2-3,TGTGCCAGCAGCGCGACTAGCGGGGCCGGCACAGATACGCAGTATTTT,CASSATSGAGTDTQYF
.,TRBV9,.,TRBJ2-7,TGTGCCAGCGGTACAGGGTCCTACGAGCAGTACTTC,CASGTGSYEQYF
.,TRBV7-2,few,TRBJ2-1,TGTGCCAGCAGCCCCCGGCGGGGAACCTACAATGAGCAGTTCTTC,CASSPRRGTYNEQFF
.,TRBV3-1/TRBV3-2,.,TRBJ1-4,TGTGCCAGCAGCCACAGGGGTTGGGGGGAAAAACTGTTTTTT,CASSHRGWGEKLFF
.,TRBV7-8,.,TRBJ1-5,TGTGCCAGCAGCTCCACAGGCGGTCAGCCCCAGCATTTT,CASSSTGGQPQHF
TRBD1,TRBV23-1,.,TRBJ1-2,TGCGCCAGCAGTCAAAGGACAGGGGTATCCTATGGCTACACCTTC,CASSQRTGVSYGYTF